There are a few counts of the clone carrying this TCR beta chain. Its antigen is not known. The data were obtained in a study of T-cell reconstitution after alpha-beta-depleted transplantation in children. V was cut by 1 base and J by 6 bases, with 7 bases left in between. Germline CDR1 SQVTM, CDR2 ANQGSEA. This CDR3 has 12 residues. Unique molecular identifiers featured in how the TCRbeta library was prepared. Via MiXCR, TCRdb re-called the PCR reads, giving one row per CDR3 protein. The table has approximately 250,000 distinct CDR3 sequences, 20% to 30% seen once. Whole-study results and caveats: The origin of high day-60 TCRbeta diversity in some patients lay in surviving recipient T cells and thymic progenitors. Approximately two months post-transplant, alpha-beta T cells reportedly originated from several hundred expanded graft clones. After one year, T-cell counts and TCRbeta diversity mostly came from new T cells.

The receptor's source is a girl aged 2-9 years with Fanconi anemia, due to receive a stem cell transplant. The chain carries TRBV29-1 and TRBJ2-1; D not resolved. The sequenced sample was PBMCs, obtained before TCRalphabeta/CD19-depleted stem cell transplant. The CDR3, as DNA: TGCAGCGTTGAAGGGTCGTCCAATGAGCAGTTCTTC. This encodes CSVEGSSNEQFF.